Listed below are T cell receptor beta chains from one sample, sequenced in a study of T-cell reconstitution after alpha-beta-depleted transplantation in children. TCRdb recomputed calls from the PCR reads with MiXCR, one row per CDR3 protein. Here the sample spans about 510,000 distinct CDR3 sequences, more than 9.5% being singletons. The specimen was PBMCs, mostly from graft donor cells, collected 180 days after TCRalphabeta/CD19-depleted stem cell transplant. The receptors come from a female patient between 2 and 15 years old who had a stem cell transplant for aplastic anemia, so the T cells may come from the graft donor. CDR3s include the opening cysteine and the closing phenylalanine or tryptophan. A D gene is named only where the DNA matches it firmly. The size of a clone is reported for some rows only, either as once, few or many, or as a class for expanded clones.

d_gene	v_gene	abundance	j_gene	len	CDR3nt	CDR3aa
TRBD1	TRBV7-9	-	TRBJ2-5	16	TGTGCCAGCAGCTTGGGCGCAGGGGGCAGGTCGGAGACCCAGTACTTC	CASSLGAGGRSETQYF
TRBD1	TRBV19	once	TRBJ2-7	16	TGTGCCAGTAGTCGGGCCGGCGGGACAGGGGTTTACGAGCAGTACTTC	CASSRAGGTGVYEQYF
TRBD2	TRBV15	-	TRBJ2-1	17	TGTGCCACCAGCAGAGAGGGTAGCGGGAGGGCCTACAATGAGCAGTTCTTC	CATSREGSGRAYNEQFF
-	TRBV18	few	TRBJ2-7	13	TGTGCCAGCTCACCACCGATGGAAAACGAGCAGTACTTC	CASSPPMENEQYF
-	TRBV12-3/TRBV12-4	few	TRBJ1-1	13	TGTGCCAGCAGTTTTAGGCCGAACACTGAAGCTTTCTTT	CASSFRPNTEAFF
TRBD1	TRBV28	-	TRBJ2-7	14	TGTGCCAGCAGTCCGGGGACAGCCGCCTACGAGCAGTACTTC	CASSPGTAAYEQYF
TRBD1	TRBV29-1	-	TRBJ1-4	14	TGCAGCGTTTCGAAGGACAGGGCTAATGAAAAACTGTTTTTT	CSVSKDRANEKLFF
TRBD2	TRBV4-3	few	TRBJ2-3	19	TGCGCCAGCAGCCAACAACTAGCGGGAGAGACCATTAGCACAGATACGCAGTATTTT	CASSQQLAGETISTDTQYF
TRBD1	TRBV7-9	-	TRBJ2-1	14	TGTGCCAGCAGCTGGGGGACAGGTTACTATGAGCAGTTCTTC	CASSWGTGYYEQFF
-	TRBV7-2	many	TRBJ2-1	18	TGTGCCAGCAGCTTTGGAAATAAGATTAGCGGATTTTACAATGAGCAGTTCTTC	CASSFGNKISGFYNEQFF
TRBD1	TRBV29-1	many	TRBJ2-7	11	TGCAGCGTTGGCAGGGGGTACGAGCAGTACTTC	CSVGRGYEQYF
-	TRBV7-9	few	TRBJ2-1	15	TGTGCCAGCAGCGCAGAGGAGGGGCTCTACAATGAGCAGTTCTTC	CASSAEEGLYNEQFF
-	TRBV29-1	-	TRBJ1-2	13	TGCAGCGTTGAAGGGGTTGCCGGCTATGGCTACACCTTC	CSVEGVAGYGYTF
-	TRBV20-1	-	TRBJ2-1	14	TGCAGTGCCCGGGACTTTCTTTCCTACAATGAGCAGTTCTTC	CSARDFLSYNEQFF
TRBD1	TRBV12-3/TRBV12-4	-	TRBJ1-1	16	TGTGCCAGCAGGACACCGGGACAGGGAGTGAACACTGAAGCTTTCTTT	CASRTPGQGVNTEAFF
-	TRBV4-2	many	TRBJ1-6	15	TGTGCCAGCAGCCAAGACCGTGGCCCTAATTCACCCCTCCACTTT	CASSQDRGPNSPLHF
TRBD1	TRBV29-1	few	TRBJ2-5	14	TGCAGCGTTGGGAGACAGGGGGCTGGGGAGACCCAGTACTTC	CSVGRQGAGETQYF
-	TRBV28	-	TRBJ1-2	13	TGTGCCAGCAGGAGACAGCCCATCTATGGCTACACCTTC	CASRRQPIYGYTF
TRBD1	TRBV28	few	TRBJ2-7	14	TGTGCCAGCAGTGGGGACAGGAGCTCCTACGAGCAGTACTTC	CASSGDRSSYEQYF
TRBD1	TRBV30	-	TRBJ2-1	13	TGTGCCTGGGGACAGGGTCTGAGGAATGAGCAGTTCTTC	CAWGQGLRNEQFF
TRBD1	TRBV12-3/TRBV12-4	-	TRBJ1-1	17	TGTGCCAGCGGGTTAGACCGGGACAGGGGACAACAATCAGAAGCTTTCTTT	CASGLDRDRGQQSEAFF
-	TRBV28	many	TRBJ2-7	14	TGTGCCAGCAGCCCGGGGCTAGAAATGTACGAGCAGTACTTC	CASSPGLEMYEQYF
-	TRBV5-1	-	TRBJ1-2	13	TGCGCCAGCAGCTTGGGGGGTATTGGTGGCTACACCTTC	CASSLGGIGGYTF
-	TRBV14	few	TRBJ2-5	16	TGTGCCAGCAGCTACCGGGACAATAGCTACCAAGAGACCCAGTACTTC	CASSYRDNSYQETQYF
TRBD2	TRBV7-2	many	TRBJ2-1	14	TGTGCCAGCAGCCGACTAGCGAGCGTCAATGAGCAGTTCTTC	CASSRLASVNEQFF
-	TRBV27	few	TRBJ2-7	14	TGTGCCAGCAGCACCACGGGCCGAATGAGGGAGCAGTACTTC	CASSTTGRMREQYF
TRBD1	TRBV4-2	-	TRBJ1-4	16	TGTGCCAGCAGCCAAGGAGGAGGGGGCACGGGTGAAAAACTGTTTTTT	CASSQGGGGTGEKLFF
-	TRBV20-1	-	TRBJ2-6	14	TGCAGTGCCACCCGGGGAGGTGGGGCCAACGTCCTGACTTTC	CSATRGGGANVLTF
TRBD2	TRBV5-6	few	TRBJ2-7	15	TGTGCCAGCAGCTTGGCGCGGGGAGGGCCGGGCGAGCAGTACTTC	CASSLARGGPGEQYF
-	TRBV28	-	TRBJ2-3	16	TGTGCCAGCACCAAACATGGGGCTTTGGGCCCAGATACGCAGTATTTT	CASTKHGALGPDTQYF
-	TRBV30	few	TRBJ1-1	11	TGTGCCTGGATTTTGAACACTGAAGCTTTCTTT	CAWILNTEAFF
-	TRBV28	many	TRBJ1-3	15	TGTGCCAGCAGTTTAACAGGCGGCTCTGGAAACACCATATATTTT	CASSLTGGSGNTIYF
TRBD1	TRBV7-9	-	TRBJ1-5	16	TGTGCCAGCAGCTGGGGGACAGGGAGGAGCAATCAGCCCCAGCATTTT	CASSWGTGRSNQPQHF
-	TRBV7-8	-	TRBJ2-5	15	TGTGCCAGCAGCTTAGCGGACGCGTACCAAGAGACCCAGTACTTC	CASSLADAYQETQYF
-	TRBV20-1	-	TRBJ2-7	14	TGCAGTGCTGCTCGGACTGCGAGCTCCTACGAGCAGTACTTC	CSAARTASSYEQYF
TRBD1	TRBV27	-	TRBJ2-7	15	TGTGCCAGCAGCTTCGACAGGGGCTTACTCTACGAGCAGTACTTC	CASSFDRGLLYEQYF
-	TRBV15	-	TRBJ2-1	14	TGTGCCACCAGCAGAGACCGGGACTTGGCTGAGCAGTTCTTC	CATSRDRDLAEQFF
TRBD1	TRBV20-1	many	TRBJ2-7	15	TGCAGTGCTAGAATTCCGGGACAGGGTTCCTACGAGCAGTACTTC	CSARIPGQGSYEQYF
-	TRBV7-2	-	TRBJ2-7	14	TGTGCCAGCAGCTCGAGCGGCCCAGGCTACGAGCAGTACTTC	CASSSSGPGYEQYF
-	TRBV15	-	TRBJ2-1	13	TGTGCCACCAGCAGAGACCTCCCCAATGAGCAGTTCTTC	CATSRDLPNEQFF
-	TRBV7-2	-	TRBJ2-2	13	TGTGCCAGCAGCCCCCGGAGTGCCGGGGAGCTGTTTTTT	CASSPRSAGELFF
TRBD1	TRBV4-2	-	TRBJ1-5	20	TGTGCCAGCAGCCACTATCTCACAGGGGGCTCGAAGGTGAGCAATCAGCCCCAGCATTTT	CASSHYLTGGSKVSNQPQHF
-	TRBV20-1	-	TRBJ1-1	18	TGCAGTGCCCTCCGTGGGCGGACCCTCCTTGGGGGCTACACTGAAGCTTTCTTT	CSALRGRTLLGGYTEAFF
TRBD2	TRBV7-9	-	TRBJ2-1	12	TGTGCCAGCAGTATCTACCGGGAGGTTGTGATCTTC	CASSIYREVVIF